Sequencing of this TCR beta chain was carried out in a study of cytomegalovirus exposure and HLA in healthy donors (dated by TCRdb to about 2017). For the wider study: An earlier analysis of approximately 640 of the donors reported 250 to 350 Gb of sequence data and 120 million or so unique TCR beta sequences from roughly 200 million T cells. The study aimed to test whether signatures of past pathogen exposure could be identified by cataloging public T cell receptors. All discovery cohort repertoires had been generated on a single sequencing platform. An early release that covered roughly 600 HLA-typed donors contained around 300 gigabases of sequencing data and around 80 million unique TCR sequences. To decide whether each TCR beta V gene segment behaved as functional or pseudogenic, an earlier analysis of some 540 of the donors relied on high-throughput TCR beta sequencing. The later analysis used no new phenotypic data to find candidate immune exposures, relying instead on TCR beta sequences and their occurrence across donors. The study combined high-throughput TCR immunosequencing, statistical association of individual TCRs with disease status, and machine learning to predict cytomegalovirus infection status. On average, 235,054 unique TCR beta nucleotide sequences were sequenced per donor among about 400 genotyped donors of the cohort, with 15% to 20% of those sequences being non-productive. Donor age, sex, ethnicity and CMV serostatus were collected together with the repertoire data. Along with the roughly 670-subject first cohort, a separate validation cohort of more than 90 different subjects was used. In a later genetic analysis, genome-wide SNP genotypes for about 55% of the roughly 700 donors were used, and that subset was treated as a discovery cohort. A later analysis re-examined previously published TCR beta repertoires from 500 to 700 donors and added high-resolution HLA genotyping to investigate patterns of TCR occurrence. Typing coverage varied by locus: about 629-640 donors for A, B, C, DRB1 and DQB1; approximately 520 for DQA1; approximately 570 for DPA1; some 470 for DPB1. Roughly five DR-DQ haplotypes were handled as single units for association and clustering because linkage in the cohort was strong. HLA typing covered class I and class II loci at four-digit resolution. The study used immunosequencing to profile the T cell repertoires of about 670 subjects and linked those repertoires to cytomegalovirus serostatus. Of the approximately 400 genotyped donors, roughly 85% fell in the genetic ancestry cluster associated with self-reported Caucasian donors.

Overall study outcomes, separate from this receptor: The classifier was reported to diagnose cytomegalovirus status with high specificity and sensitivity in both the original cohort and the validation cohort. The 87-base-pair reads could not distinguish some IMGT-functional V segments, including TRBV6-2 and TRBV6-3, so those segments were excluded. The study listed approximately 160 TCR beta chains as associated with cytomegalovirus. The cohort was sequenced for TCR beta chains only, and without alpha or paired-chain data the features that could be detected were limited. V-gene and J-gene trimming of TCR beta chains was associated with a missense DCLRE1C variant in a later genetic analysis, and the association was replicated in an independent cohort. In an earlier analysis of roughly 560 of the donors, most TCR beta V segments were observed in productive rearrangements about 87% or about 30% of the time, broadly matching IMGT annotations. Across donors, most TCR sequences were observed very rarely, whereas some public TCRs were present in many individuals. Roughly uniform sequencing depth across donors was assumed in presence/absence analyses, although this assumption may not hold. In a later analysis, HLA-associated TCR beta chains were found to be more clonally expanded and to have lower generation probabilities than equally common non-associated chains. A group of highly shared sequence variants was considered likely to be a technical artifact of the sequencing pipeline. Because HLA typing was missing for some donors at each locus, association tests included only the typed subset. Three of the identified cytomegalovirus-associated TCR beta chains were confirmed in vitro to be specific for cytomegalovirus antigens. Because counts were too low, seventeen rarely observed V segments, including chromosome 9 orphons, were excluded from the earlier analysis of fewer than 650 of the donors. According to a later analysis, most CMV-associated TCR beta chains appeared to be HLA-restricted, and the HLA associations seemed to be driven largely by CMV exposure. In a later analysis, several top co-occurrence clusters were reported to appear linked to parvovirus B19, influenza, CMV and Epstein-Barr virus. Strong co-occurrence of HLA alleles, especially DR and DQ, made assigning TCR associations to individual alleles difficult. A later genetic analysis reported fewer N-insertions in productive TCRs among donors in an Asian-associated ancestry cluster than the roughly 640-donor mean. For the cohort, immune exposure information was limited to CMV serostatus. At a false discovery rate of 0.05, a later analysis linked roughly 17,000 TCR beta sequences to specific HLA alleles. It was suggested by the authors that the approach could potentially be generalized to other disease states and immunological phenotypes. A further reported finding was that TCR beta sequences accurately predicted the HLA-A and HLA-B alleles for most subjects in the first cohort. Correlated functional status among segregating V segments might reflect linkage disequilibrium, but an unknown experimental factor could not be ruled out. In a later analysis, TCR association rates were found to vary across HLA loci, with the most associated TCRs seen for DRB1 alleles and the fewest for HLA-C alleles.

V ends up 6 bases short and J 3 bases short, with an unmatched junction base count of 29. The CDR1 and CDR2 encoded by the germline V gene (reference sequence) are LNHDA and SQIVND. The CDR3 numbers 24 residues from cysteine through phenylalanine. Kept here is only the CDR3 DNA, which spans 72 bases and is read in frame from base 1. Preparation of the library involved the immunoSEQ multiplex PCR assay. The multiplex PCR relied on a mix of 60 forward primers for TCR Vbeta segments and 13 reverse primers for TCR Jbeta segments. A multiplex PCR assay on genomic DNA amplified the CDR3 region of rearranged TCR beta genes. On the Illumina HiSeq System, the amplified TCR beta libraries were sequenced as 87-base-pair reads. The paper's processing steps were these. A later analysis counted tens of millions of unique TCR beta chains across the 670 or so repertoires, and roughly 9.9 million of these chains were shared by at least two donors. Raw reads were error-corrected and collapsed into unique sequences by a nearest-neighbor algorithm in which closely related sequences were merged to remove PCR and sequencing errors. V, D and J gene segments were assigned by aligning CDR3 sequences to IMGT reference sequences. For a sequence to be retained, a match of at least six nucleotides to both a V gene segment and a J gene segment was required. A rearrangement was called productive if the CDR3 had no stop codons and remained in frame with V and J, and every other rearrangement was called non-productive. CDR3 was defined by IMGT convention, running from the second conserved V-encoded cysteine to the conserved J-encoded phenylalanine. The earlier analysis of some 550 of the donors excluded any sequence lacking an unambiguous match to a single V gene segment. An earlier analysis of fewer than 650 of the donors classified V segments as functional when productive rearrangements were above 56.7% and as segregating when the standard deviation between donors was above 5%. A statistical classification framework was built to diagnose cytomegalovirus status from the catalog of TCR beta chain sequences. V and J gene assignment, in a later analysis, came from comparing TCR nucleotide sequences with IMGT/GENE-DB human TR gene sequences. The TCRdist pipeline was used in a later analysis to assign CDR3 sequences and most-parsimonious VDJ recombination scenarios. In a later analysis, each TCR beta chain was defined by its CDR3 amino acid sequence together with its V-gene family, and reads without a unique V-gene family were excluded. To address suspected cross-contamination and a sequencing artifact, a later analysis removed 592 highly shared, low-generation-probability nucleotide sequences. In a later analysis, a clonal expansion index was calculated for each public chain from normalized within-repertoire ranks of inferred template counts. A later analysis computed generation probabilities with a VDJ recombination model fitted to out-of-frame rearrangements, and checked the results against IGoR. In a later analysis, TCR-TCR, TCR-HLA and TCR-CMV co-occurrence was scored with hypergeometric tests, and a repertoire-size bias correction was applied to TCR pairs. False discovery rates were estimated in a later analysis by permuting HLA or CMV assignments 20 times. In a later analysis, co-occurring TCRs were grouped using DBSCAN, and TCRdist sequence similarity was added for clustering within HLA-allele-positive subsets. Repertoires with fewer than 30,000 or more than 120,000 public chains were left out of co-occurrence clustering, as were about 5 repertoires with anomalous nucleotide sharing. The table comes from immuneACCESS by way of TCRdb, which keeps in-frame sequences with V and J called. Part of the clones is missing from these tables; in studies checked, under half for an unresolved V gene and the rest for unknown reasons. V and J calls plus clone size are reproduced from that table; the DNA served to infer D and trimming. Recorded for this sample are about 130,000 clones; 75% of them occurred a single time. Jointly, the top ten make up roughly 6.6% of the sample.

Regarding this clone: The clone's antigen remains unknown. Nothing much larger sits one base from this clone, and base qualities are not available.

The cohort comprised some 700 healthy bone marrow donors. Cohort members were all nominally healthy when sampled, although unrecorded immune exposures were likely present. The donor was CMV seronegative and belonged to the group of 320 or so seronegative cohort members. Every donor gave a peripheral blood sample, and the peripheral blood mononuclear cells from that sample were used for TCR beta sequencing. The Qiagen DNeasy Blood Extraction Kit was used to extract genomic DNA from the blood cell samples. The sequence is built from TRBV19 and TRBJ2-7; TRBD2 agrees with 16 junctional bases. The source material was PBMCs. The clonotype originates from a young man in good health and CMV-seronegative. The CDR3 region reads CASRILSGGQGGTSGRASVYEQYF. In nucleotides, the sequence is TGTGCCAGTAGGATTCTCTCGGGGGGACAGGGGGGGACTAGCGGGAGGGCCTCAGTCTACGAGCAGTACTTC. Extended through the reference TRBV19 and TRBJ2-7 proteins, this CDR3 yields the full variable domain: DGGITQSPKYLFRKEGQNVTLSCEQNLNHDAMYWYRQDPGQGLRLIYYSQIVNDFQKGDIAEGYSVSREKKESFPLTVTSAQKNPTAFYLCASRILSGGQGGTSGRASVYEQYFGPGTRLTVT.